This T cell receptor (beta chain) was identified in a study of memory CD4+ T cells and cytomegalovirus serostatus (dated by TCRdb to between 2018 and 2021). About the study as a whole: The cohort comprised 35 or so healthy Belgian adults, 9 CMV seropositive and some 24 CMV seronegative. To replicate a published TCR-based CMV serostatus classifier, the study sequenced CD4+ memory TCRbeta repertoires from a Belgian cohort whose cytomegalovirus serostatus was known. Findings and caveats that apply to the study as a whole: Results were interpreted as suggesting that the CMV-associated TCR signature is largely present in the CD4+ memory repertoire. For CMV serostatus prediction, a median bootstrapped AUC of roughly 0.94 was reached with the original framework, and a median bootstrapped AUC of approximately 0.9 was reached with a US-trained random forest. The original-framework classifier achieved a median bootstrapped AUC of almost 0.97 with a 95% CI of 0.76-1.00 on the Belgian cohort. Only CD4+CD45RO+ memory cells were sequenced, unlike the original study, which covered naive and memory CD4+ and CD8+ populations. Among the 150 to 200 previously reported CMV-associated TCRbeta sequences, 67 showed up in the CD4+ memory repertoires, with each one found in between one and five individuals.

Worth noting for this clone: This receptor's antigen is unknown. Base qualities were left out, and no much larger clone turns up one base away.

In the germline V gene, CDR1 corresponds to MDHEN and CDR2 to SYDVKM. CDR3 length: 14 amino acids, cysteine to phenylalanine. Only the CDR3 part of the read is kept: 42 bases, read in frame from the first base. Relative to germline, V is missing 2 bases and J is missing 0 bases, with 1 base of the junction outside any gene match. The Quick-DNA Microprep Kit was used to extract genomic DNA from the sorted cells. Amplification of TCRbeta DNA was done with the immunoSEQ hsTCRbeta kit, following the protocol from the manufacturer. An Illumina MiSeq instrument was used to sequence the TCRbeta libraries. The source study handled its data this way. Once out-of-frame sequences had been removed, more than 2 million distinct TCRbeta sequences were left, which works out to an average of roughly 64,000 per individual. Each individual was scored using the number of 170 or so previously reported CMV-associated TCRbeta sequences that the individual carried and the total number of productive distinct TCRbeta sequences. A beta-binomial model was reimplemented in Python, and random forests from scikit-learn, run with default parameters, were trained on data from the US cohort. Classifier performance on the Belgian cohort was reported as the median AUC with percentile confidence intervals calculated over 10,000 bootstrap iterations. TCRdb carries this immuneACCESS record with in-frame sequences only. Its versions omit some clonotypes, under half of them owing to an unresolved V gene in the studies checked, with the rest unexplained. Clone size and V and J calls were adopted from that table, with D and trimming inferred from the DNA. The sample profile shows approximately 92,000 clones; about 80% of them were found once. The biggest ten clones account for 3.6% of the sample.

A FACSAria II was used to sort memory CD4+ T cells, defined as single viable CD3+CD4+CD8-CD45RO+ cells. CMV serostatus was assessed using a Roche Elecsys assay, by which serum IgG against CMV pp150, pp28, p38 and p52 was detected. Following thawing, total CD4+ T cells were enriched through positive selection using CD4 magnetic microbeads. The samples came from a different study that was designed specifically to examine the CD4+ T cell memory repertoire. Following standard operating procedures, peripheral blood mononuclear cells were isolated and cryopreserved, while serum was kept at -80 degrees C. CD3-PerCP (BW264/56), CD4-APC (RPA-T4), CD45RO-PE (UCHT1) and CD8-Pacific Orange (3B5) antibodies were used for staining, and non-viable cells were excluded with Sytox blue.

The sequence was collected from an adult in good health and CMV-seropositive. Recombination connected TRBV28 to TRBJ2-7; TRBD2 fits 7 bases in the junction. The sequencing input was memory CD4+ T cells from blood. The CDR3 protein: CASSLGGSSYEQYF. The nucleotide sequence reads TGTGCCAGCAGTTTAGGCGGGAGCTCCTACGAGCAGTACTTC. Where the CDR3 stops, the reference TRBV28 and TRBJ2-7 genes take over; the full variable domain is DVKVTQSSRYLVKRTGEKVFLECVQDMDHENMFWYRQDPGLGLRLIYFSYDVKMKEKGDIPEGYSVSREKKERFSLILESASTNQTSMYLCASSLGGSSYEQYFGPGTRLTVT.